Each of the 29 T cell receptor beta chains below was sequenced from the same sample in a study of blood T cells in healthy people across ages. A sample-barcoded 5' primer and a J-beta primer mix were used in a second PCR of roughly 6 to 11 cycles. TCRdb ran MiXCR on the 5' RACE reads and lists one entry per CDR3 protein. The sample gives about 1.4 million distinct CDR3 sequences, 55% to 75% of which show up once; roughly 7% is in the top ten. Sequenced input: blood. The receptors shown here come from a man younger than 35 in good health.

The chain is built from TRBV20-1 and TRBJ2-1, with TRBD2 as a possible D gene (6 bases). The CDR3 spans 14 residues. The germline V gene encodes CDR1 DFQATT and CDR2 SNEGSKA (reference sequence). V dropped 6 bases and J dropped 6 bases, with 18 bases sitting between them. The CDR3 coding sequence is TGCAGTGCACTTAGCCCGCGGAGGGGCAATGAGCAGTTCTTC. Amino acids: CSALSPRRGNEQFF.

The rearrangement links TRBV4-1 to TRBJ2-7; maybe TRBD2 (6 bases). CDR3 length: 16 residues. The V end was cut by 0 bases, the J end by 6 bases, with 18 bases between. Germline V gene data show CDR1 as MGHRA and CDR2 as YSYEKL. This CDR3 reads CASSQDGRPFSGEQYF. The CDR3 coding sequence is TGCGCCAGCAGCCAAGATGGGAGGCCCTTTTCAGGCGAGCAGTACTTC.

With regard to this clonotype: A read error may be the cause here, since a much bigger clone is one base away. The CDR3 loop is CAGSQRQGIGNSPLHF. DNA of the CDR3: TGTGCCGGCAGCCAGCGACAGGGGATCGGAAATTCACCCCTCCACTTT. The rearrangement links TRBV7-9 to TRBJ1-6; the match to TRBD1 covers 8 bases. From germline, CDR1 is SEHNR and CDR2 FQNEAQ (reference sequence). The CDR3 is made up of 16 amino acids.

The CDR3 nucleotides are TGCAGTGCTAGTGAACCGACCCAGGGGATGAACACTGAAGCTTTCTTT. Its translation is CSASEPTQGMNTEAFF. J is TRBJ1-1 and V is TRBV20-1; D might be TRBD1 (6 bases). Trimming took off 3 bases at V and 0 bases at J, with 17 bases between the two ends. CDR1 and CDR2 from the germline V gene are DFQATT and SNEGSKA (reference sequence). This CDR3 comprises 16 residues.

The chain has TRBV20-1 and TRBJ1-6; D gene uncertain. Trimming took 3 bases from V and 7 from J, leaving 7 bases between them. Germline values: CDR1 DFQATT, CDR2 SNEGSKA (reference sequence). The CDR3 totals 12 residues. CDR3 sequence: CSASNPNSPLHF. DNA of the CDR3: TGCAGTGCTAGTAATCCGAATTCACCCCTCCACTTT.

This clonotype was detected only a few times. V usage is TRBV10-1 and J usage is TRBJ2-7, with 7 bases fitting TRBD1. In germline, CDR1 is WNHNN, CDR2 SYGVQD (reference sequence). The CDR3 covers 14 residues. V lost 3 bases and J lost 1; bases outside the gene matches: 3. CDR3 amino acids: CASSEGTVSYEQYF. The DNA for the CDR3 is TGCGCCAGCAGTGAAGGGACAGTTTCCTACGAGCAGTACTTC.

V is TRBV5-5 and J is TRBJ2-1; 8 bases agree with TRBD2. Germline values: CDR1 SGHKS, CDR2 YYEKEE (reference sequence). Germline trimming cut 5 bases from V and 7 bases from J; bases unmatched to any gene: 11. This CDR3 region has 15 residues. The CDR3 reads CASSLSAGGINEQFF. The DNA of the CDR3 is TGTGCCAGCAGTCTGAGTGCGGGAGGTATTAATGAGCAGTTCTTC.

The gene calls are TRBV4-1 and TRBJ2-7; D is unresolved. The CDR3 is 14 residues long. Trimming left V 1 base short and J 2 bases short, with 9 bases between. The germline V gene has CDR1 MGHRA and CDR2 YSYEKL. The CDR3 is CASSQGEWTYEQYF. CDR3 in DNA: TGCGCCAGCAGCCAAGGTGAATGGACCTACGAGCAGTACTTC.

The CDR3 DNA reads as TGTGCCACCGGGGGCAGCACAGATACGCAGTATTTT. Protein product: CATGGSTDTQYF. V is TRBV15 and J is TRBJ2-3; weak D call: TRBD1 (6 bases). CDR3 size: 12 residues. V shed 8 bases and J shed 0 bases, with 6 bases lying between them. The germline V gene encodes CDR1 LNHNV and CDR2 YYDKDF (reference sequence).

The CDR3 nucleotides read TGTGCTAGTGGTTTGGTACTTGGAGGGGGCTCGACCGGGGAGCTGTTTTTT. Translating it yields CASGLVLGGGSTGELFF. This rearrangement joins TRBV12-5 to TRBJ2-2; D possibly corresponds to TRBD1 (7 bases). Germline CDR1 LGHNT, CDR2 FRNRAP. Deletions cut 0 bases from V and 5 bases from J, with 16 bases between. This CDR3 has 17 amino acids.

The rearrangement joins TRBV7-2 to TRBJ2-2, with D uncertain. Per the germline V gene, CDR1 is SGHTA and CDR2 is FQGNSA. The ends were cut back, 11 bases at V and 3 bases at J, with 10 bases in the middle. The CDR3 loop spans 12 amino acids. CDR3 sequence: CALPRDTGELFF. The CDR3 coding sequence is TGTGCCCTCCCCCGAGACACCGGGGAGCTGTTTTTT.

This clonotype was picked up a small number of times. This sequence joins TRBV29-1 and TRBJ2-7, with 10 bases that match TRBD1. The CDR3 has 17 amino acids. Trimming cost V 6 bases and J 3 bases; bases outside gene matches: 17. CDR1 and CDR2 (germline): SQVTM, ANQGSEA. The CDR3 loop reads CSVLDRGVEMKLYEQYF. CDR3 coding DNA: TGCAGCGTGTTGGACAGGGGGGTTGAAATGAAACTCTACGAGCAGTACTTC.

The chain links TRBV3-1 to TRBJ1-1; possible D gene TRBD1, 5 bases. This CDR3 spans 14 amino acids. Per germline, CDR1 LGHDT and CDR2 YNNKEL (reference sequence). V shed 3 bases and J shed 6 bases, with 14 bases lying between them. DNA for the CDR3: TGTGCCAGCAGCCAGGGGGGGACGAGCCCTGAAGCTTTCTTT. It encodes CASSQGGTSPEAFF.

This chain joins TRBV7-9 and TRBJ2-7, with D perhaps matching TRBD2 (6 bases). CDR1 is SEHNR and CDR2 is FQNEAQ in the germline V gene (reference sequence). CDR3 length: 17 residues. The V end lost 3 bases, the J end lost 1 base, and 19 bases lay between the germline ends. The CDR3 DNA follows: TGTGCCAGCAGCTTTTCCGGGACTGGGGGTTCGTCCTACGAGCAGTACTTC. The encoded protein is CASSFSGTGGSSYEQYF. Complete variable domain (other parts from reference TRBV7-9 and TRBJ2-7): DTGVSQNPRHKITKRGQNVTFRCDPISEHNRLYWYRQTLGQGPEFLTYFQNEAQLEKSRLLSDRFSAERPKGSFSTLEIQRTEQGDSAMYLCASSFSGTGGSSYEQYFGPGTRLTVT.

V is TRBV7-9 and J is TRBJ2-1; 10 bases align to TRBD1. The CDR3 is 16 residues long. CDR1 SEHNR and CDR2 FQNEAQ come from the germline V gene (reference sequence). The V gene end was trimmed by 10 bases and the J gene end by 8 bases; junction bases not matched to a gene: 17. This CDR3 is CAIPPWRTGGGDEQFF. The CDR3 DNA is TGTGCCATCCCACCTTGGCGGACAGGGGGTGGAGATGAGCAGTTCTTC.

This clonotype has a handful of counts. This rearrangement joins TRBV25-1 to TRBJ2-4, with 7 bases matching TRBD1. The J call is in doubt because the DNA end fits TRBJ2-7 better. Germline V gene lookup returns CDR1 MGHDK and CDR2 SYGVNS. This CDR3 contains 15 residues. CDR3 loop: CASSDPGTAPHEQYF. In DNA form, the CDR3 reads TGTGCCAGCAGTGATCCTGGGACAGCTCCCCACGAGCAGTACTTC.

This chain uses TRBV10-2 with TRBJ2-7; D possibly corresponds to TRBD1 (6 bases). This CDR3 is 13 amino acids long. Germline V gives CDR1 WSHSY, CDR2 SAAADI. V gave up 6 bases and J gave up 5 bases, with 14 bases separating them. The CDR3 protein is CASRTGWSNEQYF. CDR3 coding DNA: TGCGCCAGCAGAACAGGGTGGTCGAACGAGCAGTACTTC.

This clonotype was counted many times. This chain links TRBV10-3 with TRBJ2-3; no firm D call. V lost 10 bases and J lost 0, with 11 bases in between. This CDR3 has 13 residues. CDR1 is ENHRY and CDR2 is SYGVKD in the germline V gene. CDR3 bases: TGTGCCACGACGACCAGAAGCACAGATACGCAGTATTTT. Residues: CATTTRSTDTQYF.

The chain uses TRBV20-1 and TRBJ2-4, with D maybe TRBD1 (6 bases). The J call could be wrong; TRBJ2-7 is a better fit for the DNA end. CDR1 is DFQATT and CDR2 is SNEGSKA in the germline V gene (reference sequence). The CDR3 totals 15 residues. The CDR3 DNA is TGCAGTGCTAGAGACGGGACAAGGAACTCCTACGAGCAGTACTTC. Its translation: CSARDGTRNSYEQYF.

The chain links TRBV12-3 or TRBV12-4 to TRBJ1-2; D ambiguous. Trimming shortened V by 4 bases and J by 6 bases, and 12 bases separated the two germline ends. The CDR3 spans 13 residues. The CDR3 region is CASSSRWGDGYTF. The CDR3, as DNA: TGTGCCAGCAGTTCTCGATGGGGAGATGGCTACACCTTC.

The chain joins TRBV4-2 to TRBJ2-1, with 10 positions matching TRBD2. The CDR3 is 19 amino acids. The junction had 13 bases not matched to a gene; V was cut back by 4 bases and J by 1 base. Germline V CDR1 and CDR2: LGHNA, YNFKEQ. CDR3 coding DNA: TGTGCCAGCAGCCCCTTTACCAGCGGGGGGGCCAGATCCTACAATGAGCAGTTCTTC. Its protein product is CASSPFTSGGARSYNEQFF.

The rearrangement links TRBV5-1 to TRBJ2-1; 10 bases are a match to TRBD2. CDR3 length: 13 residues. Germline V gene sequence: CDR1 SGHRS, CDR2 YFSETQ. With V trimmed by 5 bases and J by 9 bases, 5 bases remained unmatched. The CDR3: CASRRAGGPEQFF. The CDR3 DNA reads TGCGCCAGCAGACGAGCGGGAGGGCCTGAGCAGTTCTTC.

This clonotype was counted only a few times. This chain joins TRBV29-1 and TRBJ1-2; the D is unclear. The CDR3 runs to 14 residues. Germline V gene lookup returns CDR1 SQVTM and CDR2 ANQGSEA. V was cut by 0 bases and J by 4 bases, with 12 bases left in between. The CDR3 reads CSVEDQSPGYGYTF. The CDR3 coding sequence is TGCAGCGTTGAAGATCAGAGCCCGGGCTATGGCTACACCTTC.

The chain links TRBV25-1 to TRBJ2-5, with TRBD1 matching over 8 bases. Germline CDR1 is MGHDK and CDR2 is SYGVNS. The trim removed 5 bases at V and 2 bases at J, leaving 22 bases unmatched. The CDR3 extends over 20 amino acids. CDR3 loop: CASSTILTMDRASIQETQYF. CDR3 sequence (DNA): TGTGCCAGCAGTACGATCCTCACCATGGACAGGGCTTCCATTCAAGAGACCCAGTACTTC.

The V call is TRBV3-1, the J call TRBJ2-5; D is unclear. Germline CDR1 and CDR2: LGHDT and YNNKEL (reference sequence). V was shortened by 5 bases and J by 5 bases, with 9 bases between the two germline ends. The CDR3 has 12 residues. This CDR3 is CASSWAGETQYF. CDR3 nucleotides: TGTGCCAGCAGCTGGGCCGGGGAGACCCAGTACTTC.

This sequence joins TRBV6-2 or TRBV6-3 and TRBJ2-5; D may be TRBD2 (5 bases). Germline V gene data show CDR1 as MNHEY and CDR2 as SVGEGT. This CDR3 has 12 amino acids. CDR3 loop: CVTAVRQETQYF. For the CDR3, the DNA is TGTGTCACAGCGGTGAGACAAGAGACCCAGTACTTC.

This chain joins TRBV20-1 and TRBJ2-1; perhaps TRBD1 as D (5 bases). CDR1 is DFQATT and CDR2 is SNEGSKA in the germline V gene (reference sequence). The CDR3 totals 14 residues. V shed 5 bases and J shed 0 bases, with 11 bases lying between them. The CDR3 sequence: CSAGKGDSYNEQFF. CDR3 in DNA: TGCAGTGCTGGAAAAGGGGACTCCTACAATGAGCAGTTCTTC.

The J gene is TRBJ2-2, the V gene TRBV12-3 or TRBV12-4, with D perhaps matching TRBD1 (5 bases). Trimming pared 5 bases from V and 1 base from J, leaving 8 bases between. The CDR3 length is 14 residues. CDR3 nucleotide sequence: TGTGCCAGCAGTGCGACAGTGAACACCGGGGAGCTGTTTTTT. This gives the protein CASSATVNTGELFF.

The V gene is TRBV5-1, the J gene TRBJ2-1; D is ambiguous. V lost 4 bases, J lost 9 bases, and 11 bases lay in between. The CDR3 is 12 residues long. The germline V gene encodes CDR1 SGHRS and CDR2 YFSETQ. The CDR3 sequence is CASSPDLGEQFF. The DNA for the CDR3 is TGCGCCAGCAGCCCCGACCTCGGTGAGCAGTTCTTC.